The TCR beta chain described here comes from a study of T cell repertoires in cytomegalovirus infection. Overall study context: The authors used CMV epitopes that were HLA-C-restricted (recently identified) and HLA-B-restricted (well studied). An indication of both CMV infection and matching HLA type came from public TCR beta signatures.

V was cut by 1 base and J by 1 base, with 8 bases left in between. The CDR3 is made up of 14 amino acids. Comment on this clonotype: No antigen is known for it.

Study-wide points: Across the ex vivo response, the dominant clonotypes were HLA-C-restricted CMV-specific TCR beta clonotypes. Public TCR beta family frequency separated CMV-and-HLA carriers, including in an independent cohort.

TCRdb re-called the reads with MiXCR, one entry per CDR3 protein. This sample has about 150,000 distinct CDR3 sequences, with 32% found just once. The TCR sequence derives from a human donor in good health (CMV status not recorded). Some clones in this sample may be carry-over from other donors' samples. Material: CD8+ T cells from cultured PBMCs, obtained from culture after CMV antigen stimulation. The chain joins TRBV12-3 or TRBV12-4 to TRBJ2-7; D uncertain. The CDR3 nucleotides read TGTGCCAGCAGTTTAGTTTTCCATTCCTACGAGCAGTACTTC. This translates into CASSLVFHSYEQYF.